This TCR beta chain was captured by sequencing in a study of shared clonotypes between healthy human individuals. Overall study context: A couple of women and a few men aged 18 to 49 made up the donors. Study outcomes and limitations: The study sampled only blood, and tissue repertoires likely differ. Expectations were that clonotype sharing among donors would be affected by sequencing depth.

The CDR3 extends over 15 amino acids. The germline V and J ends were trimmed by 7 bases and 1 base, with 16 bases remaining between them. Germline V gene sequence: CDR1 SGHTA, CDR2 FQGNSA. Sequencing was performed with immunoSEQ multiplex PCR; in TCRdb, only in-frame clones are kept and a portion is missing. The table records 2.3 million or so clones, 90% to 95% of them present only once. Recent acute infections and vaccinations were absent in the healthy HIV-negative adult donors. Turning to this clone: Its antigen is not identified.

The source of this sequence is a man aged 18 to 29 in good health. Some clones in this sample may be carry-over from other donors' samples. The sequencing sample was made of naive CD4+ T cells from PBMCs. Subset noted: CD45RA+ positively selected. The chain has TRBV7-2 and TRBJ2-5, with TRBD1 as a possible D gene (6 bases). For the CDR3, the DNA is TGTGCCAGCACAGGCCGGGACACCCTCCAAGAGACCCAGTACTTC. It specifies CASTGRDTLQETQYF.